This paragraph reports one TCR beta chain. This sample is part of a study of blood T cell repertoires in COVID-19. Overall study context: Spain, Italy and the United States supplied samples that represented acute and convalescent COVID-19.

Germline CDR1 reads SGHDN; CDR2 reads FVKESK. J was trimmed by 0 bases and V by 5 bases; bases with no gene match: 10. The CDR3 consists of 19 residues. This table comes from immunoSEQ multiplex PCR, and its TCRdb copy is limited to in-frame clones, with some not included. The data hold 95,000 to 150,000 clones, with 88% observed a single time. Sequenced: peripheral blood. This chain connects TRBV14 to TRBJ2-3; 14 nucleotides line up with TRBD2. This TCR derives from a woman aged 50 to 60 with active or convalescent COVID-19. CDR3 sequence: CASSWRRTSGRSSTDTQYF. CDR3 nucleotide sequence: TGTGCCAGCAGCTGGCGGCGGACTAGCGGGAGGTCTAGCACAGATACGCAGTATTTT.